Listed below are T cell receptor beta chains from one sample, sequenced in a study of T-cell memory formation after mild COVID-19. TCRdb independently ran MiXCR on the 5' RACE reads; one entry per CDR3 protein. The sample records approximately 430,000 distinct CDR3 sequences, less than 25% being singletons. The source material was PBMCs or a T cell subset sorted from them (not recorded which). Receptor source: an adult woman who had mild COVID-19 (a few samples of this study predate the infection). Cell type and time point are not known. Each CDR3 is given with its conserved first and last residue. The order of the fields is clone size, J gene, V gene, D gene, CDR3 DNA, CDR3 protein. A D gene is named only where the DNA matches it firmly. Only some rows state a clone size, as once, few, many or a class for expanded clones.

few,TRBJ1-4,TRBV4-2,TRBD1,TGTGCCAGCAGCCAAGAAAACAGGGGATCTAATGAAAAACTGTTTTTT,CASSQENRGSNEKLFF
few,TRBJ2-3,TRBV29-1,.,TGCAGCGTTAACAGACAATCAGATACGCAGTATTTT,CSVNRQSDTQYF
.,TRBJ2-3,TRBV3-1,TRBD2,TGTGCCAGCAGCCAAGGCCGACTAGCGGGAGGTTCAGATACGCAGTATTTT,CASSQGRLAGGSDTQYF
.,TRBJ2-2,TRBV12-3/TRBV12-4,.,TGTGCCAGCTCCGTTACCGGGGAGCTGTTTTTT,CASSVTGELFF
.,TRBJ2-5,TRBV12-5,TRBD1,TGTGCTAGTGGCCCTGGACAGGAAGAGACCCAGTACTTC,CASGPGQEETQYF
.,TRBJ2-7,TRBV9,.,TGTGCCAGCAGCGTAGCAGGGTCGGACTACGAGCAGTACTTC,CASSVAGSDYEQYF
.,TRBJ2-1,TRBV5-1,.,TGCGCCAGCAGCTCAGCAAAGCGGGTACTCTTTAGCTCCTACAATGAGCAGTTCTTC,CASSSAKRVLFSSYNEQFF
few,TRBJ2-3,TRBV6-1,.,TGTGCCAGCAGTGAAGGGGTTGGGAGCACAGATACGCAGTATTTT,CASSEGVGSTDTQYF
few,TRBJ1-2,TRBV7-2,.,TGTGCCAGCAGCTCTGGACCTGGTGGCTACACCTTC,CASSSGPGGYTF
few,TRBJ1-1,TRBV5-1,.,TGCGCCAGCAGCTTGGAACGGATGTACACTGAAGCTTTCTTT,CASSLERMYTEAFF
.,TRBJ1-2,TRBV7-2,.,TGTGCCAGCAGCTTAAACGCACGAATAGGAGGCTACACCTTC,CASSLNARIGGYTF
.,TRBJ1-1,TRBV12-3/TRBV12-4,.,TGTGCCAGCAACCAACGGGCGGCAGGGGACATGAACACTGAAGCTTTCTTT,CASNQRAAGDMNTEAFF
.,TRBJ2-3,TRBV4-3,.,TGCGCCAGCAGCCAAGAAGGGGTCAGAACGCAGTATTTT,CASSQEGVRTQYF
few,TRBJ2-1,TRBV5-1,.,TGCGCCAGCAGGCAGGGAGCGCTCAATGAGCAGTTCTTC,CASRQGALNEQFF
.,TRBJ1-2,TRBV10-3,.,TGTGCCATCAGTGAGGAGGTGGGTGGCTACACCTTC,CAISEEVGGYTF
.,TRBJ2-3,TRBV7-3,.,TGTGCCAGCAGCTTAACAGGGGTTCCTGCAGATACGCAGTATTTT,CASSLTGVPADTQYF
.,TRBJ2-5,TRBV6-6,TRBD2,TGTGCCAGCAGCCGGACTAGCGGGAGTGAGAAGGGGGAGACCCAGTACTTC,CASSRTSGSEKGETQYF
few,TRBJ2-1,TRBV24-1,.,TGTGCCACCAGTGGAGGAGGGGGCTCCTACAATGAGCAGTTCTTC,CATSGGGGSYNEQFF
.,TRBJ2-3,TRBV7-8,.,TGTGCCAGCCGCGGGACAAAAAGGGGGGATACGCAGTATTTT,CASRGTKRGDTQYF
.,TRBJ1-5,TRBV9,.,TGTGCCAGCAGCGTGGGGGGGGCGGACCCCCAGCATTTT,CASSVGGADPQHF
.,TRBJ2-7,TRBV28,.,TGTGCCAGCCTAGGGACCTCCTACGAGCAGTACTTC,CASLGTSYEQYF
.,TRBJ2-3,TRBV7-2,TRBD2,TGTGCCAGCAGCTTAGCCCTAGGTGGCGGGAGGGCTTTGATAGATACGCAGTATTTT,CASSLALGGGRALIDTQYF
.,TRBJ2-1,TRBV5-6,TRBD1,TGTGCCAGCAGCATTGGGTGGACAGGGGGCAGTGAGCAGTTCTTC,CASSIGWTGGSEQFF
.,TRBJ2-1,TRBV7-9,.,TGTGCCAGCAGCCTCGAGGGGGGTATAGGTGAGCAGTTCTTC,CASSLEGGIGEQFF